This TCR beta chain is from a study of molecular identifiers for immune sequencing clone quantification (dated by TCRdb to between 2018 and 2020). General notes on the study: For a replicate experiment, the RNA from either 20,000 or 100,000 naive CD8 T cells was divided into five aliquots, and four of those aliquots went on to sequencing. CD8 T cells were used in a methods study to benchmark molecular-identifier clustering-based TCR repertoire sequencing (MIDCIRS) and TCR RNA copy counting.

The library was produced with PCR. The run used a NextSeq 500. Preparation of bulk TCR libraries followed a previously described approach, with the TCR primers listed in Table S5. The Qiagen AllPrep DNA/RNA kit was used to purify total RNA. Before analysis, reads from multiple sequencing runs of one library were combined. The original pipeline was this. Reads were retained only if the reads had an exact TCR constant sequence, and the retained reads were trimmed to 150 nt and grouped according to their 12-nt molecular barcodes. Reads inside each barcode group were sub-clustered using a 15% Levenshtein threshold, and a quality-weighted consensus sequence was constructed for each RNA molecule. Non-functional sequences were filtered out, along with any lower-count sequence sitting one edit away from another sequence. Barcode sub-clusters with fewer than 20% of the maximum read count were removed, based on fitting two negative binomial distributions. TCRdb reran the public reads through fastp at Q25 and MiXCR, keeping productive beta chains. Rows are combined by CDR3 protein, so each entry shows the most common genes and DNA. These V and J calls are TCRdb output, not the study's own analysis. The sample table lists over 85,000 distinct CDR3 sequences, more than 20% of them with a count of one. The top ten constitute 0.7% to 0.8% of the sample.

Overall results and qualifications from the work: In CMV-specific effector cells, clones with more than 20 RNA copies contained over 99% of molecules, whereas in naive cells such clones contained under 1% of molecules. Identical TCR molecules sharing a barcode could cause highly expanded clone sizes to be underestimated. Modeling gave about 3 recovered TCR RNA copies per cell versus around 10 by digital PCR, implying approximately 30% capture efficiency. A single cell's worth of spiked-in Jurkat TCR RNA was reported detectable even among 850,000 to 1,000,000 naive CD8 T cells. Without barcode sub-clustering, chimeric consensus sequences inflated TCR diversity; chimeras reached as high as 47%. Spiked-in Jurkat TCR RNA (approximately 10 copies' worth), which is not part of the donor repertoire, was contained in the naive libraries.

This clonotype appeared a few times. It has no known antigen specificity. One base away there is no much larger clone; base qualities are not given. Libraries of naive CD8 T cells were built from approximately 20,000 to 980,000 sorted cells, with 10%, 30% or 50% of the purified RNA used. On a BD FACSAria II, naive CD8 T cells were FACS-sorted as CD8+CD4-CCR7+CD45RA+ and collected into RLT Plus buffer. Detection sensitivity was tested by spiking Jurkat RNA equal to 9 to 10 TCR copies' worth into samples containing roughly 19,000-1,100,000 naive CD8 T cells. Enrichment of CD8 T cells was performed with RosetteSep CD8+ T Cell Enrichment Cocktail and Ficoll-Paque, after which ACK red cell lysis was carried out. According to the germline V gene (reference sequence), CDR1 reads LNHNV and CDR2 reads YYDKDF. Clipping removes 8 bases from V and 2 bases from J, with 8 as the unmatched junction base count. The CDR3 covers 14 residues, taking in both the cysteine and the phenylalanine. Only the CDR3 portion is preserved as DNA: 42 bases, with reading frame beginning at the first base.

This clonotype was obtained from a human donor in good health. Some libraries in this study had Jurkat cell RNA spiked in. The sample consisted of naive CD8+ T cells from blood, with Jurkat cell RNA spiked in. The label giving this sample's cell subset or site can be read as: FACS-sorted CD8+CD4-CCR7+CD45RA+ naive T cells. The chain joins TRBV15 to TRBJ2-5; 7 of the junction bases match TRBD1. The sequenced DNA: TGTGCCACCCGCCTCGCCAGGGGGCAAGAGACCCAGTACTTC. Translation gives CATRLARGQETQYF. When the CDR3 is completed using the reference TRBV15 and TRBJ2-5 genes on either side, the full variable domain is DAMVIQNPRYQVTQFGKPVTLSCSQTLNHNVMYWYQQKSSQAPKLLFHYYDKDFNNEADTPDNFQSRRPNTSFCFLDIRSPGLGDTAMYLCATRLARGQETQYFGPGTRLLVL.